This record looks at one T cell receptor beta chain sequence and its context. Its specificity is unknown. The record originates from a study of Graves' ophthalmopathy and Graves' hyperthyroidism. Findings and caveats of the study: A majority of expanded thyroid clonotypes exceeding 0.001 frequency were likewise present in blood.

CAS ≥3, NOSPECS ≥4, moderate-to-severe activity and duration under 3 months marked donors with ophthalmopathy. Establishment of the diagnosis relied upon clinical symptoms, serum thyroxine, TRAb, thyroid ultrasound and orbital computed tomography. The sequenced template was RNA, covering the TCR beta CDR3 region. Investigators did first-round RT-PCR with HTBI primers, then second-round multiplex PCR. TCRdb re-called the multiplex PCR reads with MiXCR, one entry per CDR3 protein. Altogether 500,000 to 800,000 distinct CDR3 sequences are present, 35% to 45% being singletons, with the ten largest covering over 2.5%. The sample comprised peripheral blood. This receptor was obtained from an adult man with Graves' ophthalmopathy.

DNA for the CDR3: TGTGCCAGTAGTCACCCCGAAGGGGCTTACACCGGGGAGCTGTTTTTT. This translates into CASSHPEGAYTGELFF. V gene TRBV19 combines with J gene TRBJ2-2; D is possibly TRBD1 (5 bases). V lost 5 bases to trimming and J lost 3 bases, with 16 bases between them. From germline, CDR1 is LNHDA and CDR2 SQIVND (reference sequence). The CDR3 is made up of 16 amino acids. Full variable domain (outside the CDR3, taken from reference TRBV19 and TRBJ2-2): DGGITQSPKYLFRKEGQNVTLSCEQNLNHDAMYWYRQDPGQGLRLIYYSQIVNDFQKGDIAEGYSVSREKKESFPLTVTSAQKNPTAFYLCASSHPEGAYTGELFFGEGSRLTVL.